This T cell receptor (beta chain) was obtained from a study of cytomegalovirus exposure and HLA in healthy donors. In the PCR, 60 Vbeta and 13 Jbeta primers were used. Clones were read by immunoSEQ multiplex PCR, and TCRdb kept only the in-frame ones, dropping some. This repertoire includes under 250,000 clones. This CDR3 has 17 residues. Germline CDR1 and CDR2: SEHNR and FQNEAQ (reference sequence). Trimming removed 4 bases from V and 2 bases from J; junction bases left unmatched: 11. The receptor's source is a girl aged 2 to 10 in good health and CMV-seropositive. Sequenced: PBMCs. J is TRBJ2-5 and V is TRBV7-9; 9 bases fit TRBD1. The CDR3 here is CASSSLGQGSWQETQYF. The DNA of the CDR3 is TGTGCCAGCAGCTCCCTGGGACAGGGTAGTTGGCAAGAGACCCAGTACTTC.